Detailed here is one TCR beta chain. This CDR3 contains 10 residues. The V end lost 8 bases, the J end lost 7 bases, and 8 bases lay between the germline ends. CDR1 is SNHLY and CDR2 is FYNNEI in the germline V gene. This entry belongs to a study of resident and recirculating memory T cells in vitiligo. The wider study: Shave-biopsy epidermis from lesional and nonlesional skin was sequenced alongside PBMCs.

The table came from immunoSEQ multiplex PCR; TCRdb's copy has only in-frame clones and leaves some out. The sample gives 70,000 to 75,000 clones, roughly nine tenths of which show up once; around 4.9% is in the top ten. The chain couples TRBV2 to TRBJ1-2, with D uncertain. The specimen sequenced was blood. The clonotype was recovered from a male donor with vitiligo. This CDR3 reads CASQATGYTF. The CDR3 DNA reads TGTGCCAGCCAGGCCACTGGCTACACCTTC.